Below are 29 T cell receptor beta chains sequenced from a single sample in a study of T cells in Graves' hyperthyroidism and ophthalmopathy. Amplified regions were TCR beta CDR3 sequences from RNA transcripts. The HTBI primer set was used in a first-round RT-PCR of the TCR CDR3. Each CDR3 protein is one row after TCRdb ran MiXCR on the multiplex PCR reads. The sample holds approximately 610,000 distinct CDR3 sequences, roughly 14% seen once. Sequencing was done on a sample of blood. The receptors here all came from a woman between 35 and 50 years old with Graves' ophthalmopathy.

This clonotype was observed many times. The gene calls are TRBV20-1 and TRBJ2-5; tentatively, D is TRBD1 or TRBD2 (5 bases each). V lost 1 base, J lost 1 base, and 13 bases lay in between. The germline V gene encodes CDR1 DFQATT and CDR2 SNEGSKA (reference sequence). The CDR3 runs 15 residues. For the CDR3, the DNA is TGCAGTGCTAGAGGAGGGGCTTTGCTCCAAGAGACCCAGTACTTC. Protein sequence: CSARGGALLQETQYF.

This clonotype was observed a few times. The chain has TRBV7-8 and TRBJ2-1, with 7 bases identical to TRBD2. Trimming removed 4 bases from V and 0 bases from J; junction bases left unmatched: 6. The CDR3 runs to 16 residues. The germline gives CDR1 SGHVS, CDR2 FQNEAQ. CDR3 sequence: CASSSPSGSSYNEQFF. The CDR3 DNA follows: TGTGCCAGCAGCTCCCCTAGCGGAAGCTCCTACAATGAGCAGTTCTTC. Variable domain in full (rest from reference TRBV7-8 and TRBJ2-1): GAGVSQSPRYKVAKRGQDVALRCDPISGHVSLFWYQQALGQGPEFLTYFQNEAQLDKSGLPSDRFFAERPEGSVSTLKIQRTQQEDSAVYLCASSSPSGSSYNEQFFGPGTRLTVL.

This clonotype was recorded many times. The CDR3 DNA sequence: TGTGCCAGCAGTTCCCCTACAGGGGGTCAGGAGACCCAGTACTTC. Its translation is CASSSPTGGQETQYF. This sequence joins TRBV28 and TRBJ2-5, with 8 bases that match TRBD1. Germline V lookup: CDR1 MDHEN, CDR2 SYDVKM. CDR3 length equals 15 residues. The V and J ends lost 4 bases and 5 bases, in that order; junction bases with no gene match: 9.

This clonotype was picked up many times. V and J are TRBV13 and TRBJ2-7; 7 positions agree with TRBD2. This CDR3 spans 14 amino acids. CDR1 is PRHDT, CDR2 FYEKMQ, per germline (reference sequence). Trimming removed 2 bases from V and 2 bases from J; junction bases left unmatched: 3. The CDR3 DNA reads TGTGCCAGCAGCTTACGGGCGGGAGCCTACGAGCAGTACTTC. Its translation is CASSLRAGAYEQYF.

This clonotype was seen at least ten times. The chain recombines TRBV6-1 with TRBJ1-2; D is possibly TRBD1 (5 bases). This CDR3 is 15 amino acids long. Germline V gives CDR1 MNHNS, CDR2 SASEGT. V lost 6 bases to trimming and J lost 5 bases, with 19 bases between them. The CDR3 DNA reads as TGTGCCAGCAGCCATCGACAGCGCAGTACATATGGCTACACCTTC. Its translation: CASSHRQRSTYGYTF.

This clonotype was recorded at least ten times. This chain links TRBV29-1 with TRBJ2-1; possible D gene TRBD1, 7 bases. Germline CDR1 SQVTM, CDR2 ANQGSEA. The V end was cut by 1 base, the J end by 2 bases, with 12 bases between. CDR3 length equals 15 residues. Written as DNA, the CDR3 is TGCAGCGTTGAAGGGGCAGGGGGGACCTACAATGAGCAGTTCTTC. This sequence encodes CSVEGAGGTYNEQFF.

This clonotype appeared many times. The V and J genes are TRBV5-1 and TRBJ1-1; maybe TRBD1 (5 bases). The CDR3 spans 14 residues. With 3 bases removed from V and 1 base from J, the gap between germline ends came to 10 bases. Germline V gene data show CDR1 as SGHRS and CDR2 as YFSETQ. For the CDR3, the DNA is TGCGCCAGCAGCTCGTACAGGACGAACACTGAAGCTTTCTTT. This encodes CASSSYRTNTEAFF.

This clonotype has a handful of counts. This CDR3 reads CASSQVSGGLFGIQYF. The CDR3 DNA sequence: TGCGCCAGCAGCCAGGTGTCGGGGGGGCTTTTTGGCATTCAGTACTTC. The rearrangement uses TRBV4-1 and TRBJ2-4; 8 nucleotides line up with TRBD2. Per germline, CDR1 MGHRA and CDR2 YSYEKL. Germline trimming cut 3 bases from V and 9 bases from J; bases unmatched to any gene: 13. The CDR3 covers 16 residues.

This clonotype was counted many times. The rearrangement links TRBV6-2 or TRBV6-3 to TRBJ1-1; D call uncertain. Trimming removed 2 bases at V and 1 base at J, with 17 bases between. The CDR3 runs 17 residues. Germline V CDR1 and CDR2: MNHEY, SVGEGT. The CDR3 DNA is TGTGCCAGCAGTTACCCACTTTCAGCGACATCGAACACTGAAGCTTTCTTT. Translation gives CASSYPLSATSNTEAFF.

This clonotype has a count of ten or more. The chain carries TRBV6-1 and TRBJ2-5; D gene uncertain. The CDR3 loop spans 15 amino acids. The germline V gene has CDR1 MNHNS and CDR2 SASEGT. Trimming took off 5 bases at V and 4 bases at J, with 17 bases between the two ends. The CDR3 coding sequence is TGTGCCAGCAGTATCAGGACCATAGCAGGAGAGACCCAGTACTTC. It yields the protein CASSIRTIAGETQYF.

This clonotype was seen a handful of times. V and J are TRBV20-1 and TRBJ2-5, with 10 bases identical to TRBD2. V lost 1 base and J lost 9; bases outside the gene matches: 17. CDR1 and CDR2 (germline): DFQATT, SNEGSKA (reference sequence). The CDR3 has 17 residues. CDR3 sequence: CSARGKAGGPGPWAQYF. The CDR3 DNA is TGCAGTGCTAGAGGGAAAGCGGGAGGGCCGGGTCCTTGGGCCCAGTACTTC.

The chain carries TRBV10-3 and TRBJ1-3; 8 nucleotides line up with TRBD1. V gave up 3 bases and J gave up 0 bases; unmatched junction bases: 4. The length of the CDR3 is 16 residues. The germline V gene encodes CDR1 ENHRY and CDR2 SYGVKD. The DNA for the CDR3 is TGTGCCATCAGTGACCCCGGACAGGGCTCTGGAAACACCATATATTTT. It yields the protein CAISDPGQGSGNTIYF.

This clonotype was detected ten times or more. In DNA, the CDR3 is TGTGCCACCACCGAGGACAGGGGAATGACGAACATTCAGTACTTC. Residues: CATTEDRGMTNIQYF. This chain joins TRBV28 and TRBJ2-4; TRBD1 matches at 9 bases. This CDR3 region has 15 residues. The germline V gene has CDR1 MDHEN and CDR2 SYDVKM. V lost 10 bases and J lost 7; bases outside the gene matches: 14.

This clonotype was found many times. The chain employs TRBV15 and TRBJ2-7, with D perhaps TRBD1 (6 bases). CDR3 length: 15 amino acids. Germline V gene data show CDR1 as LNHNV and CDR2 as YYDKDF (reference sequence). With 4 bases removed from V and 5 bases from J, the gap between germline ends came to 18 bases. The CDR3 coding sequence is TGTGCCACCAGCATCAACAGGGAATCACACAACGAGCAGTACTTC. This codes for CATSINRESHNEQYF.

Ten or more counts support this clonotype. The J gene is TRBJ2-2, the V gene TRBV28, with D unclear. V was trimmed by 3 bases and J by 1 base, leaving 9 bases between them. Germline CDR1 MDHEN, CDR2 SYDVKM. The CDR3 contains 15 residues. CDR3 amino acids: CASSFATENTGELFF. CDR3 in DNA: TGTGCCAGCAGTTTCGCGACGGAGAACACCGGGGAGCTGTTTTTT.

This clonotype was counted many times. The chain uses TRBV30 and TRBJ2-5, with 8 bases matching TRBD1. This CDR3 spans 12 amino acids. CDR1 is GTSNPN and CDR2 is SVGIG in the germline V gene (reference sequence). The V and J ends lost 4 bases and 8 bases, in that order; junction bases with no gene match: 6. In nucleotides, the CDR3 is TGTGCCTGGACAGGACAGGGTAATACCCAGTACTTC. It encodes CAWTGQGNTQYF. The full variable domain, its missing parts supplied by reference TRBV30 and TRBJ2-5, is SQTIHQWPATLVQPVGSPLSLECTVEGTSNPNLYWYRQAAGRGLQLLFYSVGIGQISSEVPQNLSASRPQDRQFILSSKKLLLSDSGFYLCAWTGQGNTQYFGPGTRLLVL.

This clonotype was seen many times. The V gene is TRBV5-1, the J gene TRBJ2-7; D is possibly TRBD1 or TRBD2 (5 bases each). Trimming removed 4 bases at V and 2 bases at J, with 13 bases between. This CDR3 is built from 14 residues. CDR1 SGHRS and CDR2 YFSETQ come from the germline V gene. CDR3 DNA sequence: TGCGCCAGCAGCCTTAACTGGGGGACCTACGAGCAGTACTTC. The encoded protein is CASSLNWGTYEQYF.

The CDR3 reads CASSGQAPLLSTEAFF. The CDR3 nucleotides read TGTGCCAGCTCGGGACAGGCCCCGTTGTTGAGCACTGAAGCTTTCTTT. This chain connects TRBV6-4 to TRBJ1-1; the match to TRBD1 covers 8 bases. Per the germline V gene, CDR1 is MRHNA and CDR2 is SNTAGT. J lost 4 bases, V lost 8 bases, and 15 bases had no gene match. The CDR3 is 16 amino acids.

Many counts were recorded for this clonotype. The V call is TRBV19, the J call TRBJ1-6, with unresolved D. This CDR3 has 14 amino acids. V was cut by 6 bases and J by 0 bases, with 6 bases left in between. Germline loops: CDR1 LNHDA, CDR2 SQIVND (reference sequence). The CDR3 sequence is CASRRSSYNSPLHF. CDR3 DNA: TGTGCCAGTAGGAGAAGCTCCTATAATTCACCCCTCCACTTT. The full variable domain, completed using reference TRBV19 and TRBJ1-6, is DGGITQSPKYLFRKEGQNVTLSCEQNLNHDAMYWYRQDPGQGLRLIYYSQIVNDFQKGDIAEGYSVSREKKESFPLTVTSAQKNPTAFYLCASRRSSYNSPLHFGNGTRLTVT.

A few counts support this clonotype. CDR3 loop: CASSLASGRAYQETQYF. CDR3 in DNA: TGCGCCAGCAGCCTAGCTAGCGGGAGGGCGTACCAAGAGACCCAGTACTTC. V gene TRBV5-1 combines with J gene TRBJ2-5, with 12 bases that match TRBD2. Germline loops: CDR1 SGHRS, CDR2 YFSETQ. The CDR3 sequence is 17 residues long. V shed 4 bases, J shed 0 bases, and the junction held 7 bases outside the gene matches.

The genes are TRBV3-1 and TRBJ2-5, with D perhaps matching TRBD2 (6 bases). V dropped 0 bases and J dropped 5 bases, with 10 bases sitting between them. This CDR3 has 14 residues. CDR1 is LGHDT and CDR2 is YNNKEL in the germline V gene (reference sequence). The CDR3 sequence: CASSQEWRGETQYF. The CDR3, as DNA: TGTGCCAGCAGCCAAGAGTGGCGGGGTGAGACCCAGTACTTC.

This clonotype was found many times. The rearrangement joins TRBV28 to TRBJ1-5; tentative D call: TRBD1 (5 bases). Between the trimmed V and J ends, which lost 7 bases and 1 base, there was a span of 8 bases. CDR1 is MDHEN, CDR2 SYDVKM, per germline. The CDR3 totals 13 residues. For the CDR3, the DNA is TGTGCCAGCACTACAGGCAGCAATCAGCCCCAGCATTTT. Translation gives CASTTGSNQPQHF.

The chain combines TRBV5-5 with TRBJ2-7; possible D gene TRBD2, 6 bases. Germline CDR1 reads SGHKS; CDR2 reads YYEKEE (reference sequence). CDR3 size: 15 residues. V shed 0 bases and J shed 6 bases, with 16 bases lying between them. The chain's CDR3 is CASSLETGRMSEQYF. The CDR3, as DNA: TGTGCCAGCAGCTTGGAAACGGGGAGGATGTCCGAGCAGTACTTC.

This clonotype was counted a single time. This sequence joins TRBV6-5 and TRBJ1-1; D gene uncertain. Trimming took 7 bases from V and 11 from J, leaving 11 bases between them. The CDR3 consists of 10 residues. Germline V gene lookup returns CDR1 MNHEY and CDR2 SVGAGI. The CDR3 DNA reads TGTGCCAGCAAGCTCGAGATGGCTTTCTTT. Residues: CASKLEMAFF.

The chain uses TRBV2 and TRBJ1-2; 9 nucleotides agree with TRBD1. From germline, CDR1 is SNHLY and CDR2 FYNNEI. V trimming: 2 bases; J trimming: 4 bases; junction bases outside the gene matches: 17. CDR3 size: 19 residues. CDR3 bases: TGTGCCAGCAGTGAACTTCCGGGACAGGGTTTCGAACGGGGCTATGGCTACACCTTC. It translates to CASSELPGQGFERGYGYTF.

This clonotype was picked up many times. The chain carries TRBV7-2 and TRBJ2-7, with TRBD2 identical over 13 bases. The J segment lost 2 bases and the V segment lost 4 bases, leaving 2 bases of the junction unmatched. The germline V gene has CDR1 SGHTA and CDR2 FQGNSA. The CDR3 consists of 15 residues. CDR3 residues: CASSWGLAGPYEQYF. The CDR3, as DNA: TGTGCCAGCAGCTGGGGACTAGCGGGGCCCTACGAGCAGTACTTC.

This clonotype came up many times. The J gene is TRBJ1-1, the V gene TRBV29-1; 9 nucleotides line up with TRBD1. Germline V gene lookup returns CDR1 SQVTM and CDR2 ANQGSEA. This CDR3 is 15 amino acids long. J gave up 2 bases and V 3 bases, and 7 bases lay outside the gene matches. The DNA for the CDR3 is TGCAGCGTTGAGCTTAGGGGACAGGGAAACACTGAAGCTTTCTTT. Protein: CSVELRGQGNTEAFF.

This clonotype was seen only a few times. J is TRBJ1-5 and V is TRBV10-3; D remains ambiguous. The length of the CDR3 is 13 residues. Germline V gene sequence: CDR1 ENHRY, CDR2 SYGVKD. Trimming cost V 4 bases and J 4 bases, with 8 bases left between them. CDR3 loop: CAISGSPNQPQHF. CDR3 coding DNA: TGTGCCATCAGTGGGAGCCCAAATCAGCCCCAGCATTTT.

This clonotype was recorded many times. This sequence joins TRBV30 and TRBJ1-1; D remains unclear. CDR3 length equals 15 residues. V lost 4 bases and J lost 1, with 16 bases in between. In germline, CDR1 is GTSNPN, CDR2 SVGIG (reference sequence). The CDR3 DNA sequence: TGTGCCTGGACCCCCCGGGAAGGATGGAACACTGAAGCTTTCTTT. It translates to CAWTPREGWNTEAFF.